This T cell receptor (beta chain) was sequenced in a study of beta chain features in type 1 diabetes. Study-wide points: Patients' naive, central memory and regulatory TCRB repertoires appeared more alike than those of healthy donors. Equally in patients and controls, PCR might preferentially amplify shorter templates. A pattern of fewer insertions and more deletions at VDJ junctions was seen in type 1 diabetes patients. All four CD4+ subsets from Type 1 diabetes patients carried moderately but significantly shorter TCRB CDR3s.

Germline assignment: CDR1 GTSNPN and CDR2 SVGIG (reference sequence). This CDR3 spans 14 amino acids. With 4 bases removed from V and 2 bases from J, the gap between germline ends came to 14 bases. Reverse transcription of all isolated RNA meant that expressed TCRB transcripts were sequenced. Sequencing was performed with immunoSEQ multiplex PCR; in TCRdb, only in-frame clones are kept and a portion is missing. In the table there are 500,000 to 850,000 clones, more than 13% of which are singletons. Only a few counts were recorded for this clone. What it binds is not known. This TCR was recovered from a man aged 18 to 29 with type 1 diabetes. The rearrangement links TRBV30 to TRBJ1-1, with D hard to call. Sequencing was done on a sample of naive CD4+ T cells from blood. CDR3 residues: CAWTPGLLNTEAFF. CDR3 nucleotide sequence: TGTGCCTGGACCCCCGGACTGCTAAACACTGAAGCTTTCTTT.